This entry lists 18 T cell receptor beta chains sequenced from one sample in a study of post-analysis software for immune sequencing data. Findings and limits, study-wide: Controls showed lower frequencies than patients for 4 or 5 TRBV segments, and TRBV5-6, TRBV5-1 and TRBV20-1 were among these.

No cognate antigen is known for these TCRs. Unique molecular identifiers tagged the TCR beta cDNA libraries. MiXCR was run by TCRdb on the PCR reads, yielding one entry per CDR3 protein. Of hundreds of thousands of distinct CDR3 sequences in the sample, just under 30% are singletons; the top ten hold 0.55% to 0.65%. The specimen was blood. Receptors were obtained from a girl between 5 and 17 years old with multiple sclerosis.

This chain connects TRBV10-3 to TRBJ1-1; D may be TRBD1 (6 bases). The CDR3 sequence is 14 residues long. The V end was cut by 7 bases, the J end by 5 bases, with 17 bases between. The germline V gene encodes CDR1 ENHRY and CDR2 SYGVKD. The DNA of the CDR3 is TGTGCCATCAACCGGGGGGCCACCGAAACTGAAGCTTTCTTT. This sequence encodes CAINRGATETEAFF.

This chain links TRBV3-1 with TRBJ1-5, with D maybe TRBD1 (5 bases). CDR1 and CDR2 from the germline V gene are LGHDT and YNNKEL (reference sequence). This CDR3 has 15 amino acids. V lost 4 bases and J 3 bases, leaving 13 bases between the germline ends. CDR3 sequence reads: CASSPNGGNNQPQHF. CDR3 bases: TGTGCCAGCAGCCCCAACGGGGGGAACAATCAGCCCCAGCATTTT.

This clonotype was counted a few times. For the CDR3, the DNA is TGTGCCAGCAGCTTACCGCAGGGGTATGAGCAGTTCTTC. It translates to CASSLPQGYEQFF. J is TRBJ2-1 and V is TRBV7-2, with D possibly being TRBD1 (6 bases). The V end lost 2 bases, the J end lost 8 bases, and 10 bases lay between the germline ends. Germline assignment: CDR1 SGHTA and CDR2 FQGNSA. The CDR3 runs 13 residues. Supplemented by reference TRBV7-2 and TRBJ2-1, the full variable domain reads GAGVSQSPSNKVTEKGKDVELRCDPISGHTALYWYRQSLGQGLEFLIYFQGNSAPDKSGLPSDRFSAERTGGSVSTLTIQRTQQEDSAVYLCASSLPQGYEQFFGPGTRLTVL.

The chain combines TRBV10-3 with TRBJ2-3; no clear D gene. From germline, CDR1 is ENHRY and CDR2 SYGVKD. V shed 1 base and J shed 5 bases, with 1 base lying between them. This CDR3 is built from 11 residues. CDR3 sequence (DNA): TGTGCCATCAGTGAGTTAGATACGCAGTATTTT. Translated, it gives CAISELDTQYF.

This clonotype appeared a few times. The chain has TRBV12-3 or TRBV12-4 and TRBJ2-1; 7 bases line up with TRBD2. The CDR3 runs to 14 residues. V was pared by 8 bases and J by 0 bases, with 4 bases of the junction left unmatched. This CDR3 reads CASGEGSSYNEQFF. DNA for the CDR3: TGTGCCAGCGGGGAGGGTAGCTCCTACAATGAGCAGTTCTTC.

The chain recombines TRBV5-6 with TRBJ1-2, with D perhaps matching TRBD1 (6 bases). Looked up from germline, CDR1 is SGHDT and CDR2 is YYEEEE. This CDR3 is built from 13 residues. The germline V and J ends were trimmed by 3 bases and 4 bases, with 10 bases remaining between them. The CDR3 DNA sequence: TGTGCCAGCAGCTACAGGGACTTCTATGGCTACACCTTC. Amino acid sequence: CASSYRDFYGYTF.

V gene TRBV5-5 combines with J gene TRBJ1-2; D unclear. V was shortened by 4 bases and J by 9 bases, with 10 bases between the two germline ends. Germline CDR1 SGHKS, CDR2 YYEKEE (reference sequence). The CDR3 consists of 11 residues. In nucleotides, the CDR3 is TGTGCCAGCAGCCCCGGAGGTCGCTACACCTTC. It codes for CASSPGGRYTF.

This clonotype was detected ten times or more. V and J are TRBV7-9 and TRBJ2-1; no clear D gene. This CDR3 is 16 amino acids long. Germline CDR1 and CDR2: SEHNR and FQNEAQ (reference sequence). Trimming cost V 5 bases and J 2 bases, with 16 bases left between them. The CDR3 bases are TGTGCCAGCAGCGCGCCTGACGGAGCAACCTACAATGAGCAGTTCTTC. This sequence encodes CASSAPDGATYNEQFF.

This clonotype was picked up a small number of times. V is TRBV7-9 and J is TRBJ1-2, with a weak D call TRBD1 (5 bases). From germline, CDR1 is SEHNR and CDR2 FQNEAQ (reference sequence). This CDR3 is 14 amino acids long. V gave up 4 bases and J gave up 4 bases, with 13 bases separating them. The CDR3 loop reads CASSSLGGTYGYTF. The CDR3 coding sequence is TGTGCCAGCAGCTCGCTCGGGGGAACCTATGGCTACACCTTC.

V and J are TRBV6-1 and TRBJ2-5; TRBD2 matches 11 bases. Germline V gene sequence: CDR1 MNHNS, CDR2 SASEGT. Losses at the gene ends were 4 bases for V and 6 bases for J; bases not matched to a gene: 10. The CDR3 sequence is 16 residues long. This chain's CDR3 is CASSVGLAGRLKTQYF. CDR3 nucleotide sequence: TGTGCCAGCAGTGTCGGACTAGCGGGCCGGTTAAAGACCCAGTACTTC.

This sequence joins TRBV28 and TRBJ2-1; D might be TRBD2 (5 bases). The CDR3 covers 12 residues. Between the trimmed V and J ends, which lost 4 bases and 9 bases, there was a span of 10 bases. In germline, CDR1 is MDHEN, CDR2 SYDVKM. CDR3 coding DNA: TGTGCCAGCAGTTGGACCAGCGGTGAGCAGTTCTTC. Protein sequence: CASSWTSGEQFF.

This clonotype was seen more than once but under ten times. The CDR3 here is CASSRTRQETQYF. The DNA of the CDR3 is TGTGCCAGCAGCCGAACTCGTCAAGAGACCCAGTACTTC. The chain employs TRBV7-2 and TRBJ2-5; D unresolved. In germline, CDR1 is SGHTA, CDR2 FQGNSA. V shed 5 bases and J shed 2 bases, with 9 bases lying between them. This CDR3 comprises 13 residues.

The V gene is TRBV15, the J gene TRBJ1-1; a weak D match, TRBD1 (5 bases). The CDR3 is 12 amino acids. The germline V gene encodes CDR1 LNHNV and CDR2 YYDKDF (reference sequence). Trimming pared 1 base from V and 9 bases from J, leaving 9 bases between. CDR3 in amino acids: CATSRGGTQAFF. Here the CDR3 DNA reads TGTGCCACCAGCAGAGGGGGGACCCAAGCTTTCTTT.

The V gene is TRBV28, the J gene TRBJ2-1, with 11 bases aligning to TRBD2. The ends lost 6 bases at V and 1 base at J; junction bases unmatched: 8. The CDR3 runs to 17 residues. CDR1 MDHEN and CDR2 SYDVKM come from the germline V gene. The CDR3 protein is CASRGLAGGRSYNEQFF. For the CDR3, the DNA is TGTGCCAGCAGGGGCCTAGCGGGGGGTAGATCCTACAATGAGCAGTTCTTC.

The genes are TRBV6-1 and TRBJ2-1; no firm D call. The J call is uncertain, as TRBJ2-7 better fits the DNA end. From germline, CDR1 is MNHNS and CDR2 SASEGT. The CDR3 has 17 amino acids. The CDR3 loop is CASSEVGQATLYNEQYF. The CDR3 region has the DNA TGTGCCAGCAGTGAAGTGGGCCAGGCGACACTCTACAATGAGCAGTACTTC.

V gene TRBV5-1 combines with J gene TRBJ1-1; TRBD1 is a possible D gene (5 bases). Trimming removed 5 bases from V and 5 bases from J, with 13 bases in between. The V gene's germline CDR1 is SGHRS and CDR2 YFSETQ. The CDR3 totals 13 residues. The CDR3 sequence: CASREGSRTEAFF. The CDR3 DNA reads TGCGCCAGCAGAGAGGGGAGTAGGACTGAAGCTTTCTTT.

The J gene is TRBJ2-3, the V gene TRBV5-1; D possibly corresponds to TRBD1 (6 bases). CDR3 size: 17 residues. The germline gives CDR1 SGHRS, CDR2 YFSETQ. V was pared by 4 bases and J by 3 bases, with 21 bases between. The CDR3 nucleotides are TGCGCCAGCAGCCATTGGCGCCCAACGGGGACAACAGATACGCAGTATTTT. As protein: CASSHWRPTGTTDTQYF.

Points on this clonotype: Compared with germline, one end of the junction differs, possibly owing to a read error. The V call is TRBV5-1, the J call TRBJ1-2; TRBD1 aligns across 7 bases. CDR3 length: 13 residues. Germline V gene sequence: CDR1 SGHRS, CDR2 YFSETQ. In DNA, the CDR3 is TGCGCCCGCAGCTTGGTACAGGGGAGTGGCTACACCTTC. It specifies CARSLVQGSGYTF.